This T cell receptor (beta chain) was retrieved from a study of technical replicates of blood from a few donors. TCRdb keeps only in-frame clones here, not all; method: immunoSEQ multiplex PCR. This table has tens of thousands of clones, 85% to 95% appearing once. V shed 1 base and J shed 8 bases, with 11 bases lying between them. Germline values: CDR1 SNHLY, CDR2 FYNNEI. The CDR3 covers 13 residues. The sample consisted of PBMCs. V usage is TRBV2 and J usage is TRBJ1-2; a weak D match, TRBD1 (6 bases). The receptor was derived from a human donor in good health. Some clones in this sample may be carry-over from other donors' samples. CDR3 bases: TGTGCCAGCAGTGAAGACGCAGGGGTCGGCTACACCTTC. Amino acid sequence: CASSEDAGVGYTF.